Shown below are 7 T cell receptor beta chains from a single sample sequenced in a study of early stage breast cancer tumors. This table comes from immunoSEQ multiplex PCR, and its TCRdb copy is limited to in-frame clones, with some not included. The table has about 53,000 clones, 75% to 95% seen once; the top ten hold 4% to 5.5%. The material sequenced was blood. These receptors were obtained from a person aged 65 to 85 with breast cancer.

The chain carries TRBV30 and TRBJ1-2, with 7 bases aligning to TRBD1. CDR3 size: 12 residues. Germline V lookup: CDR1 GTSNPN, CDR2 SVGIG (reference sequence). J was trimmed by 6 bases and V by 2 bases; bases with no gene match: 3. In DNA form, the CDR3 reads TGTGCCTGGAGTCTGACAGGGAATGGCTACACCTTC. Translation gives CAWSLTGNGYTF.

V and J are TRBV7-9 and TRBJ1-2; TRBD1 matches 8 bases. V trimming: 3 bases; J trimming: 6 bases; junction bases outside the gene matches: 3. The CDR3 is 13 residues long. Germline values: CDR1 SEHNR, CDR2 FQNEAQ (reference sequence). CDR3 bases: TGTGCCAGCAGCTTTACAGGGGGGAATGGCTACACCTTC. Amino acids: CASSFTGGNGYTF.

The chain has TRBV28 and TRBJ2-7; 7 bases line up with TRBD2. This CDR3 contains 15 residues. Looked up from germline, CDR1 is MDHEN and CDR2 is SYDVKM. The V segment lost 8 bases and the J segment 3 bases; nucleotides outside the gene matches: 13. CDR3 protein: CASVSRGGRSYEQYF. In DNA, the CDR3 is TGTGCCAGCGTCTCCCGCGGCGGGAGAAGCTACGAGCAGTACTTC.

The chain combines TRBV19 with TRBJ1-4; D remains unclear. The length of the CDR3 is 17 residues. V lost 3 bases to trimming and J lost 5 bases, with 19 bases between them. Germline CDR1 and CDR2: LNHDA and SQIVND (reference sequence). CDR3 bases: TGTGCCAGTAGTATTGGCCGGGGTGCTTGGACCAATGAAAAACTGTTTTTT. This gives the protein CASSIGRGAWTNEKLFF.

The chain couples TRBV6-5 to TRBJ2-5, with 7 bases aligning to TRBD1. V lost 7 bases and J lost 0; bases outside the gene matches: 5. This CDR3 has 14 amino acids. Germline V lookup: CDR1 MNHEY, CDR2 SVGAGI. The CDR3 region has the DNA TGTGCCAGCAAAGGACAGGTCTACCAAGAGACCCAGTACTTC. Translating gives CASKGQVYQETQYF.

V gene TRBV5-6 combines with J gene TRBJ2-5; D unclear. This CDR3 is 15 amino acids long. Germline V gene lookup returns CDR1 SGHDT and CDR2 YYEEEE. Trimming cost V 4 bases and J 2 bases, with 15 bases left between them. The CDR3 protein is CASSLEAHEQETQYF. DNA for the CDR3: TGTGCCAGCAGCCTCGAGGCACACGAGCAAGAGACCCAGTACTTC.

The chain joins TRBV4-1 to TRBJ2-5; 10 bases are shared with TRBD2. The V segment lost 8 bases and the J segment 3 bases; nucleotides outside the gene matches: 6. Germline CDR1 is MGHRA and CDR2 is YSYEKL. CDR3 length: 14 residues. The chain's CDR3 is CASAIGLAEETQYF. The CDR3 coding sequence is TGCGCCAGCGCTATCGGACTAGCGGAAGAGACCCAGTACTTC.